Below, 23 T cell receptor beta chains from the same sample are listed, as sequenced in a study of T cell responses to AZD1222 COVID-19 vaccine. This table comes from immunoSEQ multiplex PCR, and its TCRdb copy is limited to in-frame clones, with some not included. The sample records roughly 66,000 clones, 88% being singletons. The starting material was peripheral blood, obtained 28 days after the second dose of the MenACWY control vaccine. Source of these receptors: an adult who received the MenACWY meningococcal vaccine as a control.

This clone turned up a few times. The chain joins TRBV28 to TRBJ1-2; unclear D gene. The length of the CDR3 is 12 residues. V gave up 2 bases and J gave up 8 bases, with 9 bases separating them. The V gene's germline CDR1 is MDHEN and CDR2 SYDVKM. CDR3 residues: CASSLEGLGYTF. Here the CDR3 DNA reads TGTGCCAGCAGTTTAGAGGGTTTGGGCTACACCTTC.

The CDR3 sequence is CATSRSDRGTGELFF. CDR3 bases: TGTGCCACCAGCAGATCGGACCGCGGCACCGGGGAGCTGTTTTTT. The chain couples TRBV15 to TRBJ2-2; D uncertain. Between the trimmed V and J ends, which lost 2 bases and 4 bases, there was a span of 11 bases. CDR1 and CDR2 from the germline V gene are LNHNV and YYDKDF (reference sequence). The CDR3 sequence is 15 residues long.

The rearrangement links TRBV30 to TRBJ2-2; a possible D gene is TRBD1 (6 bases). The CDR3 runs 14 residues. Per germline, CDR1 GTSNPN and CDR2 SVGIG (reference sequence). With 5 bases removed from V and 3 bases from J, the gap between germline ends came to 13 bases. The CDR3 loop is CAWGTGTDTGELFF. The CDR3 DNA sequence: TGTGCCTGGGGTACAGGGACCGACACCGGGGAGCTGTTTTTT.

DNA of the CDR3: TGTGCCACCTCGGACAGGGCCTATAATTCACCCCTCCACTTT. It specifies CATSDRAYNSPLHF. The chain links TRBV2 to TRBJ1-6; 8 bases line up with TRBD1. This CDR3 has 14 amino acids. The junction had 4 bases not matched to a gene; V was cut back by 10 bases and J by 2 bases. CDR1 and CDR2 from the germline V gene are SNHLY and FYNNEI.

The chain has TRBV5-1 and TRBJ2-2, with 7 bases that match TRBD1. Germline V gives CDR1 SGHRS, CDR2 YFSETQ. J lost 0 bases, V lost 3 bases, and 2 bases had no gene match. CDR3 length equals 15 residues. CDR3 sequence: CASSSGTANTGELFF. CDR3 DNA: TGCGCCAGCAGCTCGGGGACAGCGAACACCGGGGAGCTGTTTTTT.

This clone was observed a handful of times. The rearrangement joins TRBV7-6 to TRBJ2-1; no firm D call. V lost 1 base and J lost 4, with 14 bases in between. The CDR3 length is 16 residues. Germline-derived CDR1 and CDR2 are SGHVS and FNYEAQ. The CDR3 sequence: CASSLGPPGAYNEQFF. Here the CDR3 DNA reads TGTGCCAGCAGCTTAGGACCCCCTGGCGCATACAATGAGCAGTTCTTC.

This chain connects TRBV5-1 to TRBJ1-4, with D perhaps TRBD1 (6 bases). Germline-derived CDR1 and CDR2 are SGHRS and YFSETQ. V dropped 0 bases and J dropped 8 bases, with 14 bases sitting between them. The CDR3 consists of 15 residues. The CDR3 bases are TGCGCCAGCAGCTTGGGGGACATGGTTTGGGAAAAACTGTTTTTT. As protein: CASSLGDMVWEKLFF.

The chain uses TRBV15 and TRBJ1-6; a possible D gene is TRBD1 (5 bases). This CDR3 comprises 15 residues. Germline values: CDR1 LNHNV, CDR2 YYDKDF (reference sequence). Trimming removed 0 bases at V and 9 bases at J, with 12 bases between. As DNA, the CDR3 is TGTGCCACCAGCAGAGATTTAGGGGTGGGTTCACCCCTCCACTTT. It encodes CATSRDLGVGSPLHF.

The gene calls are TRBV5-8 and TRBJ2-7; D may be TRBD1 or TRBD2 (6 bases each). Germline lookup yields CDR1 SGHTS and CDR2 YDEGEE. The germline V and J ends were trimmed by 5 bases and 0 bases, with 9 bases remaining between them. The CDR3 sequence is 13 residues long. The CDR3 protein is CASRRGVSYEQYF. CDR3 DNA sequence: TGTGCCAGCAGGAGGGGGGTCTCCTACGAGCAGTACTTC.

The gene calls are TRBV4-2 and TRBJ1-1; TRBD1 matches 7 bases. V gave up 0 bases and J gave up 1 base; unmatched junction bases: 8. The CDR3 has 17 residues. Germline V gene sequence: CDR1 LGHNA, CDR2 YNFKEQ. CDR3 coding DNA: TGTGCCAGCAGCCAAGAAGTGGCGGACAGGAAGAACACTGAAGCTTTCTTT. Translating gives CASSQEVADRKNTEAFF.

The chain joins TRBV4-2 to TRBJ2-1; 7 nucleotides line up with TRBD1. CDR1 and CDR2 (germline): LGHNA, YNFKEQ. The CDR3 is made up of 17 amino acids. Trimming removed 4 bases from V and 4 bases from J; junction bases left unmatched: 13. The DNA for the CDR3 is TGTGCCAGCAGCCTCCCGTTGGGACAGACAATTTACAATGAGCAGTTCTTC. It encodes CASSLPLGQTIYNEQFF.

The CDR3 region has the DNA TGTGCCATCAGTGGAGGCTTTCTGGGGGACGAGCAGTACTTC. Amino acid sequence: CAISGGFLGDEQYF. The rearrangement uses TRBV10-3 and TRBJ2-7; tentatively, D is TRBD1 or TRBD2 (5 bases each). Germline CDR1 and CDR2: ENHRY and SYGVKD. The CDR3 is made up of 14 amino acids. The ends were cut back, 4 bases at V and 5 bases at J, with 15 bases in the middle.

The genes are TRBV6-5 and TRBJ1-4; D call uncertain. Germline values: CDR1 MNHEY, CDR2 SVGAGI. Trimming removed 2 bases at V and 6 bases at J, with 10 bases between. The length of the CDR3 is 14 residues. The CDR3 sequence is CASSYKPRDEKLFF. In nucleotides, the CDR3 is TGTGCCAGCAGTTACAAACCCCGGGATGAAAAACTGTTTTTT.

This rearrangement joins TRBV7-2 to TRBJ1-1, with D possibly matching TRBD1 (5 bases). This CDR3 has 15 amino acids. V lost 1 base and J 2 bases, leaving 11 bases between the germline ends. CDR1 SGHTA and CDR2 FQGNSA come from the germline V gene. In nucleotides, the CDR3 is TGTGCCAGCAGCTTAGGGGGACTGGGAAACACTGAAGCTTTCTTT. It translates to CASSLGGLGNTEAFF.

In nucleotides, the CDR3 is TGTGCCAGCAGCTTTCGACCAGACACCGGGGAGCTGTTTTTT. Encoded protein: CASSFRPDTGELFF. The gene calls are TRBV5-5 and TRBJ2-2, with no clear D. CDR3 length: 14 residues. The germline CDR1 and CDR2 sequences are SGHKS and YYEKEE (reference sequence). Deletions cut 2 bases from V and 3 bases from J, with 8 bases between.

The chain joins TRBV7-9 to TRBJ2-1; D may be TRBD2 (6 bases). Trimming stripped 4 bases from V and 4 bases from J, with 14 bases between. The CDR3 totals 15 residues. The germline V gene encodes CDR1 SEHNR and CDR2 FQNEAQ (reference sequence). Written as DNA, the CDR3 is TGTGCCAGCAGCTCTGGCGCGGGGACTTACAATGAGCAGTTCTTC. This encodes CASSSGAGTYNEQFF.

The chain has TRBV16 and TRBJ1-3; unclear D gene. The germline gives CDR1 KGHSY, CDR2 FQNENV. Trimming cost V 0 bases and J 0 bases, with 12 bases left between them. The CDR3 runs to 17 residues. CDR3 DNA sequence: TGTGCCAGCAGCCAATCCTTTACTAGACACTCTGGAAACACCATATATTTT. Amino acid sequence: CASSQSFTRHSGNTIYF. The variable domain in full, completed from reference TRBV16 and TRBJ1-3, reads GEEVAQTPKHLVRGEGQKAKLYCAPIKGHSYVFWYQQVLKNEFKFLISFQNENVFDETGMPKERFSAKCLPNSPCSLEIQATKLEDSAVYFCASSQSFTRHSGNTIYFGEGSWLTVV.

The J gene is TRBJ2-1, the V gene TRBV5-4; 9 nucleotides line up with TRBD2. The CDR3 loop spans 15 amino acids. CDR1 is SGHNT and CDR2 is YYREEE in the germline V gene (reference sequence). V was pared by 6 bases and J by 7 bases, with 11 bases of the junction left unmatched. DNA of the CDR3: TGTGCCAGCAAGGATGGGCGGGGGGGCAGTAATGAGCAGTTCTTC. It encodes CASKDGRGGSNEQFF.

The V gene is TRBV12-3 or TRBV12-4, the J gene TRBJ1-1, with a tentative D call TRBD1 (6 bases). This CDR3 comprises 13 residues. V lost 4 bases to trimming and J lost 2 bases, with 8 bases between them. The CDR3 loop is CASSWDTNTEAFF. CDR3 DNA: TGTGCCAGCAGTTGGGACACAAACACTGAAGCTTTCTTT.

The V call is TRBV5-6, the J call TRBJ1-2; D is unclear. Per germline, CDR1 SGHDT and CDR2 YYEEEE. The CDR3 runs 13 residues. V dropped 4 bases and J dropped 7 bases, with 14 bases sitting between them. CDR3 nucleotide sequence: TGTGCCAGCAGCCCGCTCTCCAACAGTGGCTACACCTTC. Protein product: CASSPLSNSGYTF.

CDR3 sequence: CASSPHAGELFF. As DNA, the CDR3 is TGCGCCAGCAGCCCCCATGCCGGGGAGCTGTTTTTT. The chain links TRBV4-3 to TRBJ2-2; D uncertain. V shed 4 bases and J shed 6 bases, with 6 bases lying between them. The CDR3 runs 12 residues. Looked up from germline, CDR1 is LGHNA and CDR2 is YSLEER.

The genes are TRBV7-9 and TRBJ2-5; D gene uncertain. Germline V gene lookup returns CDR1 SEHNR and CDR2 FQNEAQ (reference sequence). The CDR3 runs to 15 residues. The germline V and J ends were trimmed by 5 bases and 0 bases, with 13 bases remaining between them. The CDR3 sequence is CASSPRQAYQETQYF. The CDR3 DNA reads TGTGCCAGCAGCCCTCGGCAGGCTTACCAAGAGACCCAGTACTTC.

The CDR3 here is CASRPWGSPTEAFF. In DNA form, the CDR3 reads TGTGCCAGCAGGCCTTGGGGAAGTCCCACTGAAGCTTTCTTT. The chain combines TRBV25-1 with TRBJ1-1; D not resolved. This CDR3 spans 14 amino acids. With 6 bases removed from V and 4 bases from J, the gap between germline ends came to 15 bases. Germline CDR1 is MGHDK and CDR2 is SYGVNS.